This entry describes one T cell receptor beta chain. Both TCR beta VDJ combination and CDR3 sequence profiling were carried out. Genomic DNA was the template for this profiling. TCRdb reprocessed the reads via MiXCR and lists one record per CDR3 protein. The repertoire holds under 200,000 distinct CDR3 sequences, with around 43% as singletons. This CDR3 is built from 14 residues. Germline-derived CDR1 and CDR2 are MGHDK and SYGVNS. Trimming stripped 8 bases from V and 3 bases from J, with 16 bases between. The data belong to a study of CD8+CD57+ T cells in acquired aplastic anemia. Flow cytometry had shown expanded CD8+CD57+ cells in the patients chosen for sequencing.

Sample: sorted CD4+, CD8+, or CD8+CD57+ T cells (not recorded which) from PBMCs. This sequence originates from a human donor with aplastic anemia. The chain joins TRBV25-1 to TRBJ1-2; D is perhaps TRBD1 (5 bases). The CDR3 nucleotides are TGTGCCAGCGGTCAGCCAGGGAGAGACTATGGCTACACCTTC. Translation gives CASGQPGRDYGYTF.